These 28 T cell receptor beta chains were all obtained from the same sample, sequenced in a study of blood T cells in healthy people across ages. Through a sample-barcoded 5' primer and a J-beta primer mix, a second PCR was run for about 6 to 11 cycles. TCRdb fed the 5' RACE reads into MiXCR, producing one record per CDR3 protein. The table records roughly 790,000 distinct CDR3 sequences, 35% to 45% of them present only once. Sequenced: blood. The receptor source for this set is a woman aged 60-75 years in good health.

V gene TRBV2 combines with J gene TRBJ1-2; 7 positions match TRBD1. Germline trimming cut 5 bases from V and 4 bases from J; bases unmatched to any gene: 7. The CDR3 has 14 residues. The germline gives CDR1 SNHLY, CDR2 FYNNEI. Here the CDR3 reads CASSRQGQLYGYTF. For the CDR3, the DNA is TGTGCCAGCAGTCGACAGGGACAGCTCTATGGCTACACCTTC.

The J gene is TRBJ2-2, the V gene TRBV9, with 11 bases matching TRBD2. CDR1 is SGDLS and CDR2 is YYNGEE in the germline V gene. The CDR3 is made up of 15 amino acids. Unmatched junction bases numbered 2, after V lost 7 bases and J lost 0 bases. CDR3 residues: CASGLAGSNTGELFF. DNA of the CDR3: TGTGCCAGCGGACTAGCGGGTTCGAACACCGGGGAGCTGTTTTTT.

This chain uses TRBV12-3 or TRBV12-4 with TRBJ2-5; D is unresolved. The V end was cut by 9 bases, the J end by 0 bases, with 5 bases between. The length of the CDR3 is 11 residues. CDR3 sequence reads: CASMYQETQYF. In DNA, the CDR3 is TGTGCCAGTATGTACCAAGAGACCCAGTACTTC.

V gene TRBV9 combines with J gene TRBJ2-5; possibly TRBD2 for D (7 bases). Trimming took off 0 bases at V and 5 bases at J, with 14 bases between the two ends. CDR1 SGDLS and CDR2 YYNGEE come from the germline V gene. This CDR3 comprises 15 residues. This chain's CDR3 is CASSVGGGGTETQYF. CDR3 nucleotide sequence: TGTGCCAGCAGCGTAGGGGGAGGGGGGACCGAGACCCAGTACTTC.

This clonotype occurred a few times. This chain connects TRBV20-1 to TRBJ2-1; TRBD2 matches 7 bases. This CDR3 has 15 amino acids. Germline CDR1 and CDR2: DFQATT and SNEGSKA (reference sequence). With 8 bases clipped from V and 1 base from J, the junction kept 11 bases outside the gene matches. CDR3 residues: CSPRGRETSYNEQFF. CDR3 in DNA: TGCAGTCCCCGAGGGCGGGAGACGTCCTACAATGAGCAGTTCTTC.

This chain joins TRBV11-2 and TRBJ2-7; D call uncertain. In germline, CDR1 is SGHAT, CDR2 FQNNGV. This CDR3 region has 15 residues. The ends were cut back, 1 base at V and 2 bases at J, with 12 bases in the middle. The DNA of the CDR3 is TGTGCCAGCAGCTTAGGATTAGTGGTAGCCTACGAGCAGTACTTC. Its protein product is CASSLGLVVAYEQYF.

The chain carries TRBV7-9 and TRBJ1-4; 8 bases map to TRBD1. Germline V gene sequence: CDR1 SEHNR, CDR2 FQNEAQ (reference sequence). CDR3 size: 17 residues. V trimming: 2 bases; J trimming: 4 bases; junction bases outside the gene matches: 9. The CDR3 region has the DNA TGTGCCAGCAGCTTACTCCCGGACAGGGCCCATAATGAAAAACTGTTTTTT. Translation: CASSLLPDRAHNEKLFF.

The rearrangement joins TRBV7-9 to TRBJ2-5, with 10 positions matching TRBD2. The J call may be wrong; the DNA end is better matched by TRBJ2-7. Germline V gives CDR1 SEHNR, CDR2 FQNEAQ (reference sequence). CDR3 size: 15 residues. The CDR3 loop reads CASSLELAGASEQYF. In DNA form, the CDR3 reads TGTGCCAGCAGCTTAGAGCTAGCGGGGGCCTCCGAGCAGTACTTC.

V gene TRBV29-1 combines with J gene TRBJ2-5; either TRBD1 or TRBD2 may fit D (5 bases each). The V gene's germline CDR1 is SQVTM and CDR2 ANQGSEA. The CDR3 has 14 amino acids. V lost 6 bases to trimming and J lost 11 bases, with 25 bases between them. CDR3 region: CSVPSHSGLGEQYF. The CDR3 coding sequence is TGCAGCGTCCCTTCTCACTCGGGTCTGGGGGAGCAGTACTTC.

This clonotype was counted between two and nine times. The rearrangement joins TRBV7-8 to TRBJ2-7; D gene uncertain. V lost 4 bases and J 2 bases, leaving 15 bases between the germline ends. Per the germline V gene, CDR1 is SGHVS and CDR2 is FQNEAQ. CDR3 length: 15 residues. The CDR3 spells CASSSSRITTYEQYF. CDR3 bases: TGTGCCAGCAGCTCGAGCCGCATAACGACCTACGAGCAGTACTTC.

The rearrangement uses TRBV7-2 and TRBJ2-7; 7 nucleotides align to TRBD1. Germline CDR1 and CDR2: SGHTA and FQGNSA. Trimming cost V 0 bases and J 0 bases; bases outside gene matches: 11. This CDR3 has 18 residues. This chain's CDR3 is CASSLAPLQGLSSYEQYF. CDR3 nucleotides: TGTGCCAGCAGCTTAGCGCCGCTACAGGGGCTATCCTCCTACGAGCAGTACTTC.

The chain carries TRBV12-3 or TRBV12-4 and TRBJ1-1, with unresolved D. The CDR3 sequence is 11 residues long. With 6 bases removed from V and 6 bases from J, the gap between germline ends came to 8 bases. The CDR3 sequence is CASSPGPEAFF. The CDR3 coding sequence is TGTGCCAGCAGCCCCGGGCCTGAAGCTTTCTTT.

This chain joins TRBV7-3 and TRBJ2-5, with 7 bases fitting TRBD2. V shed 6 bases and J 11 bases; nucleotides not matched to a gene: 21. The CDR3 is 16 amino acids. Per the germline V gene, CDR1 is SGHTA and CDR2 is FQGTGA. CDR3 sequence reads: CASSASSGGPYNEQYF. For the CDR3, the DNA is TGTGCCAGCAGTGCGTCTAGCGGAGGCCCATACAATGAGCAGTACTTC.

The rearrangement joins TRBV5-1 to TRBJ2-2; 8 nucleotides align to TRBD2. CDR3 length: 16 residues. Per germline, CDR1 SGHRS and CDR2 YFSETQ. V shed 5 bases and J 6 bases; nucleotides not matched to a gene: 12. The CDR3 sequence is CASSHTAGGRPGELFF. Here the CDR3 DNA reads TGCGCCAGCAGTCATACCGCGGGAGGTAGGCCCGGGGAGCTGTTTTTT.

CDR3: CASSLERGNYEQYF. The CDR3 region has the DNA TGCGCCAGCAGCTTGGAAAGAGGGAACTACGAGCAGTACTTC. The chain carries TRBV5-1 and TRBJ2-7; TRBD2 is a possible D gene (5 bases). V dropped 0 bases and J dropped 3 bases, with 10 bases sitting between them. This CDR3 contains 14 residues. Germline CDR1 is SGHRS and CDR2 is YFSETQ.

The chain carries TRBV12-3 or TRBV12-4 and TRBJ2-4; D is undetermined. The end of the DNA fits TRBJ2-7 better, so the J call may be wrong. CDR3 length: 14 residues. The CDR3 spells CASTAREESYEQYF. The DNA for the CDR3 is TGTGCCAGCACTGCCCGTGAAGAATCCTACGAGCAGTACTTC.

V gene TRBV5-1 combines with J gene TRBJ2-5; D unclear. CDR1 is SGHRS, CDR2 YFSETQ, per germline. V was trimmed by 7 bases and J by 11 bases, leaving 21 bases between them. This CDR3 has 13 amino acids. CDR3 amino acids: CASGADPLYEQYF. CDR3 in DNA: TGCGCCAGCGGCGCTGACCCCCTCTATGAGCAGTACTTC.

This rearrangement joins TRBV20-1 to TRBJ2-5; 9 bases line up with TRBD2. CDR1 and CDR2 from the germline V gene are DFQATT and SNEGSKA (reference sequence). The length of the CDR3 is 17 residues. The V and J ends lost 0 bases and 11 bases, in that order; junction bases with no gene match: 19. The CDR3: CSARDKASGTYFNEQYF. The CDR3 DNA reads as TGCAGTGCTAGAGACAAGGCTAGCGGGACATACTTCAATGAGCAGTACTTC.

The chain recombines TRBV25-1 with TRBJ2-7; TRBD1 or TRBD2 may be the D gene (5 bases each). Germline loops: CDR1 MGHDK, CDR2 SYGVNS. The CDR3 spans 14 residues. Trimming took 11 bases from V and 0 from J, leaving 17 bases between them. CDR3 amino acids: CASSGTWSSYEQYF. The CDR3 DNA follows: TGTGCCTCCTCCGGGACGTGGAGCTCCTACGAGCAGTACTTC.

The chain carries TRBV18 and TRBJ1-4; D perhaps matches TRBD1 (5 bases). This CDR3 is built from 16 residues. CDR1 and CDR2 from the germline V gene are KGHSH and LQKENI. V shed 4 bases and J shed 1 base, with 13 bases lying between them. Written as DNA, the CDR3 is TGTGCCAGCTCACTCCTTCCGGGGGGAACTAATGAAAAACTGTTTTTT. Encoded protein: CASSLLPGGTNEKLFF.

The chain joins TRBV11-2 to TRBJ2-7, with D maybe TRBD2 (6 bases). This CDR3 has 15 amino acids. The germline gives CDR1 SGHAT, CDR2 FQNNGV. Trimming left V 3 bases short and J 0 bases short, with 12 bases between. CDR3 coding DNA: TGTGCCAGCAGCTTTGTCTCTAGCGACTCCTACGAGCAGTACTTC. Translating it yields CASSFVSSDSYEQYF.

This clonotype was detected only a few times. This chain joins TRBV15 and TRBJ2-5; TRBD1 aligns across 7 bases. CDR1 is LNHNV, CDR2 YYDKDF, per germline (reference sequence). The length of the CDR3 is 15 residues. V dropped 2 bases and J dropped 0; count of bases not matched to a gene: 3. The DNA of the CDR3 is TGTGCCACCAGCAGACCCGGGACAGACCAAGAGACCCAGTACTTC. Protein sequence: CATSRPGTDQETQYF. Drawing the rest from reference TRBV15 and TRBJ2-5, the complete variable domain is DAMVIQNPRYQVTQFGKPVTLSCSQTLNHNVMYWYQQKSSQAPKLLFHYYDKDFNNEADTPDNFQSRRPNTSFCFLDIRSPGLGDTAMYLCATSRPGTDQETQYFGPGTRLLVL.

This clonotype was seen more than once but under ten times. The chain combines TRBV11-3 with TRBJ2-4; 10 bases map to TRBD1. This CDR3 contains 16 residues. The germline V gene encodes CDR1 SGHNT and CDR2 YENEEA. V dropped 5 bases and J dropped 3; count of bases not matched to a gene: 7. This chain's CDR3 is CASSPRGTGDKNIQYF. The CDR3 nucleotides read TGTGCCAGCAGCCCAAGGGGGACAGGGGACAAAAACATTCAGTACTTC.

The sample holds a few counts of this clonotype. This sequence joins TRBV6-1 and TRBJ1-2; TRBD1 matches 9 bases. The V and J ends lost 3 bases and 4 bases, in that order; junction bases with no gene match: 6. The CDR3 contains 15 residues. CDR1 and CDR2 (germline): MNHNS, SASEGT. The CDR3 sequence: CASSEGMGQGYGYTF. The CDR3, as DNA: TGTGCCAGCAGTGAGGGTATGGGACAGGGCTATGGCTACACCTTC.

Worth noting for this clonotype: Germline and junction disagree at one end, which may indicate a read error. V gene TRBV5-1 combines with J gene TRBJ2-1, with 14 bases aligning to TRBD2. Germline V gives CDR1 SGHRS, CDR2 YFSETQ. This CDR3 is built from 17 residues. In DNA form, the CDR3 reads TGCGCCAGCAGCGGGGGGAGAACGGGACTAGCGGGAGATGAGCAGCTCTTC. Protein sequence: CASSGGRTGLAGDEQLF.

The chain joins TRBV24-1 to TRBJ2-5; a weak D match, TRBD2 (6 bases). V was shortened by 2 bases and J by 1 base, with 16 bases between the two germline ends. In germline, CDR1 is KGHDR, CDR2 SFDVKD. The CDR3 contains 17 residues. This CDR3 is CATSDSPGRGIQETQYF. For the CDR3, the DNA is TGTGCCACCAGTGATTCCCCCGGCCGGGGGATCCAAGAGACCCAGTACTTC.

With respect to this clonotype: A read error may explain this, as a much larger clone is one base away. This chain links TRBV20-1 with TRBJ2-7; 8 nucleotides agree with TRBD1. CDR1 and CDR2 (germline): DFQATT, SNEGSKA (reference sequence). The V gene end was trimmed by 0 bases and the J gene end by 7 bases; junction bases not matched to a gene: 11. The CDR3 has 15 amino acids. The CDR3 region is CSARDLQGAYNEQYF. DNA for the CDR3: TGCAGTGCTAGAGATTTGCAGGGGGCCTACAATGAGCAGTACTTC.

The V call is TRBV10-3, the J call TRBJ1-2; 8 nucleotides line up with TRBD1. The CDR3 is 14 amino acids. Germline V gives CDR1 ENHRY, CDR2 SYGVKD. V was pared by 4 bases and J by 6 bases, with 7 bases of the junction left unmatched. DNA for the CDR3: TGTGCCATCAGTGTGGCAGGGGGCGAGGATGGCTACACCTTC. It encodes CAISVAGGEDGYTF.